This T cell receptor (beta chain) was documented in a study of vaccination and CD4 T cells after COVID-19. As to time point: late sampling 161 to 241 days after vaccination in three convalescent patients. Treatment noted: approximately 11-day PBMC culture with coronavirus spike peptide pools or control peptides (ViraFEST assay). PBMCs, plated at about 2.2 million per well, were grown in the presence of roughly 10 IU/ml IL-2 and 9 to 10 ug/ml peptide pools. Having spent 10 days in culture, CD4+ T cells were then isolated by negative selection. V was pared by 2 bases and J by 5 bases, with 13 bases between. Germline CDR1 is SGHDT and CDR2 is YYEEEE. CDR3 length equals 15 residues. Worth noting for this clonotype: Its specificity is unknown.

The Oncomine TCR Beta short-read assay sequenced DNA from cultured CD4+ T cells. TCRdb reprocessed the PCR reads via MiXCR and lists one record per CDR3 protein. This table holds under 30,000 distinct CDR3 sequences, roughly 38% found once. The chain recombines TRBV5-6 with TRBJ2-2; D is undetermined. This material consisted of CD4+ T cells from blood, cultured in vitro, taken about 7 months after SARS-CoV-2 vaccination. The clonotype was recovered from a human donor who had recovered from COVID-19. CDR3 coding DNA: TGTGCCAGCAGCTTATTGCAGGTAGCTACCGGGGAGCTGTTTTTT. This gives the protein CASSLLQVATGELFF. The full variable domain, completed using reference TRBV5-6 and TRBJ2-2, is DAGVTQSPTHLIKTRGQQVTLRCSPKSGHDTVSWYQQALGQGPQFIFQYYEEEERQRGNFPDRFSGHQFPNYSSELNVNALLLGDSALYLCASSLLQVATGELFFGEGSRLTVL.